This T cell receptor beta chain was sequenced in a study of blood T cell repertoires in COVID-19. Only in-frame clones appear in the TCRdb table, and some are missing; sequencing was by immunoSEQ multiplex PCR. The sample carries roughly 84,000 clones, about four fifths recorded once. This CDR3 contains 16 residues. The J segment lost 4 bases and the V segment lost 4 bases, leaving 3 bases of the junction unmatched. Germline V gene sequence: CDR1 SGHRS, CDR2 YFSETQ. Sequencing was carried out using peripheral blood. V is TRBV5-1 and J is TRBJ2-2; TRBD2 agrees at 14 bases. This clonotype was sampled from a woman between 40 and 50 years old with active or convalescent COVID-19. The CDR3 DNA is TGCGCCAGCAGCACAGGACTAGCGGGGGGCACCGGGGAGCTGTTTTTT. Amino acid sequence: CASSTGLAGGTGELFF.